The present TCR beta chain was sequenced within a study of blood T cell repertoires in COVID-19. In the study overall: Some COVID-19 samples were acute and others convalescent; all came from the United States, Italy and Spain. From T cells, B-cell-depleted T cells, or PBMCs came the material, which was cDNA or gDNA.

Original processing methods: Quantification of nucleated cells was approximated via reference gene primer amplification. Libraries were prepared by immunoSEQ multiplex PCR; TCRdb keeps only in-frame clonotypes and omits some of them. For V, J and clone size, that table is used; D and trimming come from the DNA. Here the sample spans 120,000 to 150,000 clones, 75% to 90% being singletons. CDR3 length: 17 residues. Germline CDR1 is SGHVS and CDR2 is FQNEAQ. V lost 3 bases to trimming and J lost 0 bases, with 12 bases between them. Sequences were obtained from peripheral blood. This sequence joins TRBV7-8 and TRBJ2-6; no definite D call. The receptor's source is a man between 50 and 59 years old who had recovered from COVID-19. The CDR3 DNA is TGTGCCAGCAGCTTTATTGTAAGGAGCTCTGGGGCCAACGTCCTGACTTTC. It encodes CASSFIVRSSGANVLTF.